Below, 7 T cell receptor beta chains from the same sample are listed, as sequenced in a study of graft-versus-host responses after intestinal transplantation (dated by TCRdb to the early 2020s). Receptors were amplified or captured by the immunoSEQ multiplex PCR assay. The table comes from immuneACCESS by way of TCRdb, which keeps in-frame sequences with V and J called. Part of the clones is missing from these tables; in studies checked, under half for an unresolved V gene and the rest for unknown reasons. The sample table records tens of thousands of clones; around 90% of these occur just once. Of the sample, 6.5% to 7% falls within the top ten clones. Here the sequenced sample was bone marrow, taken less than 750 days after intestinal transplantation. The receptors shown here come from a human patient who received an intestinal transplant, so some T cells may come from the graft donor.

This clone appeared a few times. The chain employs TRBV18 and TRBJ2-7, with D perhaps TRBD1 or TRBD2 (7 bases each). The CDR3 runs 15 residues. Trimming cost V 6 bases and J 1 base, with 16 bases left between them. Per germline, CDR1 KGHSH and CDR2 LQKENI. CDR3 coding DNA: TGTGCCAGCTCCCAGGGGGGAGGGACATCCTACGAGCAGTACTTC. Protein sequence: CASSQGGGTSYEQYF.

This rearrangement joins TRBV30 to TRBJ2-7; 7 nucleotides match TRBD1. The V gene's germline CDR1 is GTSNPN and CDR2 SVGIG (reference sequence). CDR3 size: 13 residues. Losses at the gene ends were 0 bases for V and 6 bases for J; bases not matched to a gene: 5. DNA of the CDR3: TGTGCCTGGAGTGTTAGGACAGGTGGCGAGCAGTACTTC. This encodes CAWSVRTGGEQYF.

The rearrangement uses TRBV19 and TRBJ2-1; 7 bases agree with TRBD2. The junction had 8 bases not matched to a gene; V was cut back by 5 bases and J by 4 bases. The germline gives CDR1 LNHDA, CDR2 SQIVND (reference sequence). The CDR3 is 15 amino acids. CDR3 sequence: CASSLASGNYNEQFF. The DNA of the CDR3 is TGTGCCAGTAGTTTGGCCAGCGGGAATTACAATGAGCAGTTCTTC.

V gene TRBV25-1 combines with J gene TRBJ2-1; 7 bases are shared with TRBD2. CDR3 length: 13 residues. CDR1 is MGHDK and CDR2 is SYGVNS in the germline V gene. The ends lost 6 bases at V and 4 bases at J; junction bases unmatched: 3. The chain's CDR3 is CASRSGVYNEQFF. The CDR3 nucleotides are TGTGCCAGCAGGAGCGGGGTTTACAATGAGCAGTTCTTC.

The chain has TRBV10-1 and TRBJ2-7, with 10 bases aligning to TRBD2. J gave up 5 bases and V 3 bases, and 7 bases lay outside the gene matches. The germline gives CDR1 WNHNN, CDR2 SYGVQD (reference sequence). The CDR3 is 15 amino acids. The CDR3 protein is CASSDSLAGVDEQYF. The CDR3 DNA follows: TGCGCCAGCAGTGATTCCCTAGCGGGAGTCGACGAGCAGTACTTC.

This clone came up a few times. For the CDR3, the DNA is TGTGCCAGCAGCGCAAGCGGGGGGGGGACCTACGAGCAGTACTTC. This gives the protein CASSASGGGTYEQYF. The J gene is TRBJ2-7, the V gene TRBV9, with TRBD2 matching 10 bases. This CDR3 is 15 amino acids long. Unmatched junction bases numbered 5, after V lost 3 bases and J lost 2 bases. Germline V gene data show CDR1 as SGDLS and CDR2 as YYNGEE.

This clone was found once. The chain couples TRBV27 to TRBJ1-2, with D unclear. Trimming removed 1 base at V and 8 bases at J, with 14 bases between. CDR1 is MNHEY, CDR2 SMNVEV, per germline (reference sequence). The CDR3 loop spans 14 amino acids. CDR3 DNA sequence: TGTGCCAGCAGTTTATATCCGGGGTCCAGAGGCTACACCTTC. Translated: CASSLYPGSRGYTF.